One sample yielded the 27 T cell receptor beta chains listed below, sequenced in a study of cytomegalovirus exposure and HLA in healthy donors. The PCR made use of 60 Vbeta and 13 Jbeta primers. The repertoire was sequenced with immunoSEQ multiplex PCR; TCRdb's copy has only in-frame clones and lacks some. The data show 77,000 or so clones, around 79% seen once. The sequenced material came from PBMCs. The receptor source for this set is a man aged 40-49 years in good health and CMV-seronegative.

This clone was seen once. V and J are TRBV7-9 and TRBJ1-2; D is ambiguous. V dropped 4 bases and J dropped 2 bases, with 8 bases sitting between them. The germline V gene encodes CDR1 SEHNR and CDR2 FQNEAQ (reference sequence). The length of the CDR3 is 13 residues. CDR3 sequence: CASSSPRNYGYTF. DNA for the CDR3: TGTGCCAGCAGCTCCCCGAGGAACTATGGCTACACCTTC.

This clone has only a few counts. The chain carries TRBV6-1 and TRBJ2-3; tentative D call: TRBD2 (5 bases). This CDR3 has 15 residues. Germline V gives CDR1 MNHNS, CDR2 SASEGT. Trimming removed 2 bases from V and 6 bases from J, with 15 bases in between. CDR3 in amino acids: CASSEMAGGRDTQYF. CDR3 coding DNA: TGTGCCAGCAGTGAAATGGCGGGCGGCCGCGATACGCAGTATTTT.

This clone has just one count. Here the CDR3 DNA reads TGTGCCAGCAACCAGGGACTAGCGGGAAGCCGAGAGACCCAGTACTTC. It yields the protein CASNQGLAGSRETQYF. V is TRBV7-9 and J is TRBJ2-5; 13 nucleotides align to TRBD2. This CDR3 is built from 16 residues. Per germline, CDR1 SEHNR and CDR2 FQNEAQ (reference sequence). V trimming: 7 bases; J trimming: 4 bases; junction bases outside the gene matches: 9.

The V call is TRBV5-1, the J call TRBJ2-1, with TRBD1 identical over 7 bases. CDR1 SGHRS and CDR2 YFSETQ come from the germline V gene. The V and J ends lost 5 bases and 4 bases, in that order; junction bases with no gene match: 6. The CDR3 sequence is 14 residues long. In DNA form, the CDR3 reads TGCGCCAGCAGTCGGGACAGACTGTACAATGAGCAGTTCTTC. This gives the protein CASSRDRLYNEQFF.

V and J are TRBV19 and TRBJ2-5; 7 bases map to TRBD1. Germline-derived CDR1 and CDR2 are LNHDA and SQIVND (reference sequence). Unmatched junction bases numbered 10, after V lost 9 bases and J lost 3 bases. The CDR3 spans 14 residues. The CDR3 nucleotides are TGTGCCAGCAGCGACAGGGACCCTAAAGAGACCCAGTACTTC. It codes for CASSDRDPKETQYF.

This clone showed up just a few times. J is TRBJ1-5 and V is TRBV4-1; 9 bases align to TRBD1. V was pared by 5 bases and J by 3 bases, with 5 bases of the junction left unmatched. Germline loops: CDR1 MGHRA, CDR2 YSYEKL. This CDR3 has 15 amino acids. This CDR3 reads CASSDRDRVNQPQHF. CDR3 coding DNA: TGCGCCAGCAGCGACCGGGACAGGGTCAATCAGCCCCAGCATTTT.

The chain has TRBV6-1 and TRBJ1-2; 8 nucleotides line up with TRBD1. The junction had 9 bases not matched to a gene; V was cut back by 2 bases and J by 7 bases. The CDR3 extends over 15 amino acids. Germline lookup yields CDR1 MNHNS and CDR2 SASEGT. The CDR3 reads CASSELGTGGGGYTF. CDR3 DNA sequence: TGTGCCAGCAGTGAATTAGGGACAGGCGGAGGTGGCTACACCTTC.

The chain recombines TRBV5-5 with TRBJ1-5, with D perhaps matching TRBD1 (6 bases). The germline CDR1 and CDR2 sequences are SGHKS and YYEKEE (reference sequence). The CDR3 is 15 amino acids. V shed 3 bases and J shed 2 bases, with 12 bases lying between them. The DNA for the CDR3 is TGTGCCAGCAGCTCGGCGGGGGCAGGCAATCAGCCCCAGCATTTT. This translates into CASSSAGAGNQPQHF.

The rearrangement links TRBV6-6 to TRBJ1-5; D not certain. Germline CDR1 reads MNHNY; CDR2 reads SVGAGI (reference sequence). V was shortened by 6 bases and J by 4 bases, with 7 bases between the two germline ends. The CDR3 sequence is 12 residues long. The CDR3 DNA follows: TGTGCCAGCAGACAAAATAATCAGCCCCAGCATTTT. It specifies CASRQNNQPQHF.

The chain links TRBV18 to TRBJ2-5, with 8 bases aligning to TRBD2. The CDR3 loop spans 16 amino acids. V dropped 1 base and J dropped 5; count of bases not matched to a gene: 9. Germline CDR1 reads KGHSH; CDR2 reads LQKENI. CDR3 in amino acids: CASSPRTSGLGETQYF. CDR3 sequence (DNA): TGTGCCAGCTCACCACGAACTAGCGGCCTAGGGGAGACCCAGTACTTC.

The rearrangement links TRBV9 to TRBJ2-6; possibly TRBD2 for D (5 bases). The CDR3 length is 16 residues. CDR1 and CDR2 (germline): SGDLS, YYNGEE. Trimming removed 1 base from V and 1 base from J, with 9 bases in between. Here the CDR3 reads CASSVRRRSGANVLTF. Here the CDR3 DNA reads TGTGCCAGCAGCGTACGCAGGAGGTCTGGGGCCAACGTCCTGACTTTC.

This sequence joins TRBV2 and TRBJ1-1; D is possibly TRBD1 (5 bases). V was trimmed by 3 bases and J by 1 base, leaving 6 bases between them. From germline, CDR1 is SNHLY and CDR2 FYNNEI. This CDR3 is built from 13 residues. CDR3 DNA sequence: TGTGCCAGCAGTGACAGGGCGAACACTGAAGCTTTCTTT. This codes for CASSDRANTEAFF.

The chain employs TRBV5-1 and TRBJ2-2, with TRBD2 matching 11 bases. This CDR3 is 17 amino acids long. V shed 4 bases and J 4 bases; nucleotides not matched to a gene: 9. Germline V lookup: CDR1 SGHRS, CDR2 YFSETQ. The DNA for the CDR3 is TGCGCCAGCAGCAAGGCACTAGCGGGAGTAGGCACCGGGGAGCTGTTTTTT. Translated, it gives CASSKALAGVGTGELFF.

A remark on this clone: At one of its ends the junction is not consistent with the germline gene, which may arise from a read error. The rearrangement links TRBV7-7 to TRBJ2-1; 7 bases align to TRBD2. The CDR3 covers 16 residues. CDR1 is SSHAT, CDR2 FNYEAQ, per germline (reference sequence). The CDR3 loop is CASSLGVSGGLNEQFF. DNA of the CDR3: TGTGCTAGCAGCTTAGGTGTTTCGGGGGGTTTAAATGAGCAGTTCTTC.

A few counts support this clone. CDR3 region: CASSVGSLAHYNEQFF. The CDR3 region has the DNA TGTGCCAGCAGCGTAGGTTCATTAGCGCATTACAATGAGCAGTTCTTC. The chain links TRBV9 to TRBJ2-1; weak D call: TRBD2 (5 bases). Germline V gene data show CDR1 as SGDLS and CDR2 as YYNGEE. Trimming pared 0 bases from V and 4 bases from J, leaving 14 bases between. The CDR3 contains 16 residues.

Notes on this clone: This CDR3 is also generated by other DNA sequences in the sample. The genes are TRBV10-3 and TRBJ1-5; D is perhaps TRBD1 (5 bases). Germline V lookup: CDR1 ENHRY, CDR2 SYGVKD. V lost 0 bases and J 3 bases, leaving 9 bases between the germline ends. There are 15 residues in the CDR3. CDR3 sequence: CAISESGGSNQPQHF. Here the CDR3 DNA reads TGTGCCATCAGTGAGTCGGGGGGATCCAATCAGCCCCAGCATTTT.

The V gene is TRBV6-1, the J gene TRBJ2-1, with 13 nucleotides matching TRBD2. The CDR3 contains 17 residues. V lost 0 bases to trimming and J lost 6 bases; unmatched junction nucleotides: 5. CDR1 and CDR2 from the germline V gene are MNHNS and SASEGT. In DNA form, the CDR3 reads TGTGCCAGCAGTGAAGCGCTTTGGACTAGCGGGAGCAATGAGCAGTTCTTC. It codes for CASSEALWTSGSNEQFF.

The chain links TRBV9 to TRBJ2-1, with a weak D call TRBD1 (5 bases). CDR3 length equals 15 residues. Trimming left V 4 bases short and J 7 bases short, with 18 bases between. CDR1 SGDLS and CDR2 YYNGEE come from the germline V gene. In DNA form, the CDR3 reads TGTGCCAGCAGCCAGAGGACAAGCCTTTGGAATGAGCAGTTCTTC. Its protein product is CASSQRTSLWNEQFF. The variable domain in full, completed from reference TRBV9 and TRBJ2-1, reads DSGVTQTPKHLITATGQRVTLRCSPRSGDLSVYWYQQSLDQGLQFLIQYYNGEERAKGNILERFSAQQFPDLHSELNLSSLELGDSALYFCASSQRTSLWNEQFFGPGTRLTVL.

V is TRBV7-9 and J is TRBJ2-1, with 9 bases identical to TRBD2. J gave up 7 bases and V 3 bases, and 10 bases lay outside the gene matches. The CDR3 covers 16 residues. Looked up from germline, CDR1 is SEHNR and CDR2 is FQNEAQ (reference sequence). CDR3 bases: TGTGCCAGCAGCTTTCGTAGCGGGAGCTACCTGAATGAGCAGTTCTTC. Protein product: CASSFRSGSYLNEQFF. Full variable domain (remainder filled in from reference TRBV7-9 and TRBJ2-1): DTGVSQNPRHKITKRGQNVTFRCDPISEHNRLYWYRQTLGQGPEFLTYFQNEAQLEKSRLLSDRFSAERPKGSFSTLEIQRTEQGDSAMYLCASSFRSGSYLNEQFFGPGTRLTVL.

The rearrangement joins TRBV4-1 to TRBJ2-5; tentative D call: TRBD2 (6 bases). The CDR3 spans 14 residues. V lost 0 bases and J 13 bases, leaving 18 bases between the germline ends. Germline loops: CDR1 MGHRA, CDR2 YSYEKL. Here the CDR3 DNA reads TGCGCCAGCAGCCAAGATAAGGACTATGGGATGGCGTACTTC. This translates into CASSQDKDYGMAYF.

The CDR3 region is CAWRTSNTGELFF. Here the CDR3 DNA reads TGTGCCTGGAGAACAAGTAACACCGGGGAGCTGTTTTTT. The genes are TRBV30 and TRBJ2-2; no firm D call. The CDR3 has 13 residues. Trimming took off 3 bases at V and 2 bases at J, with 7 bases between the two ends. Germline values: CDR1 GTSNPN, CDR2 SVGIG (reference sequence).

The CDR3 region is CASTSDRSYGYTF. As DNA, the CDR3 is TGTGCCAGCACCTCGGACAGAAGCTATGGCTACACCTTC. The chain carries TRBV2 and TRBJ1-2; D perhaps matches TRBD1 (6 bases). Trimming took off 7 bases at V and 4 bases at J, with 13 bases between the two ends. The germline V gene has CDR1 SNHLY and CDR2 FYNNEI. The CDR3 spans 13 residues.

The chain couples TRBV27 to TRBJ2-7; 12 bases fit TRBD2. The V gene's germline CDR1 is MNHEY and CDR2 SMNVEV (reference sequence). The CDR3 loop spans 15 amino acids. The trim removed 4 bases at V and 3 bases at J, leaving 4 bases unmatched. Here the CDR3 reads CASSSLAGGYYEQYF. The CDR3 bases are TGTGCCAGCAGTTCCCTAGCGGGAGGGTACTACGAGCAGTACTTC.

The rearrangement uses TRBV5-6 and TRBJ2-7; 8 nucleotides line up with TRBD2. This CDR3 comprises 15 residues. The V gene end was trimmed by 2 bases and the J gene end by 0 bases; junction bases not matched to a gene: 4. Germline assignment: CDR1 SGHDT and CDR2 YYEEEE. CDR3 sequence reads: CASSFKRGYSYEQYF. Written as DNA, the CDR3 is TGTGCCAGCAGCTTTAAGCGGGGGTACTCCTACGAGCAGTACTTC.

V gene TRBV7-3 combines with J gene TRBJ2-2; 7 positions agree with TRBD2. Trimming cost V 2 bases and J 5 bases; bases outside gene matches: 8. Germline V CDR1 and CDR2: SGHTA, FQGTGA. The CDR3 sequence is 16 residues long. CDR3 residues: CASSLSGEGRTGELFF. For the CDR3, the DNA is TGTGCCAGCAGCTTATCGGGGGAGGGCCGTACCGGGGAGCTGTTTTTT.

The gene calls are TRBV7-9 and TRBJ2-7; 9 bases match TRBD2. V lost 2 bases to trimming and J lost 4 bases; unmatched junction nucleotides: 6. The CDR3 is 15 amino acids. From germline, CDR1 is SEHNR and CDR2 FQNEAQ (reference sequence). This chain's CDR3 is CASSLTLAGQYEQYF. DNA of the CDR3: TGTGCCAGCAGCTTAACGCTAGCGGGACAATACGAGCAGTACTTC.

The rearrangement links TRBV13 to TRBJ1-1, with 10 bases aligning to TRBD1. Germline V gives CDR1 PRHDT, CDR2 FYEKMQ (reference sequence). The CDR3 is made up of 19 amino acids. V dropped 4 bases and J dropped 3; count of bases not matched to a gene: 17. Here the CDR3 DNA reads TGTGCCAGCAGCTCGTCCGACAGGGGGCGTAATCCTGGAGACACTGAAGCTTTCTTT. Its translation is CASSSSDRGRNPGDTEAFF.